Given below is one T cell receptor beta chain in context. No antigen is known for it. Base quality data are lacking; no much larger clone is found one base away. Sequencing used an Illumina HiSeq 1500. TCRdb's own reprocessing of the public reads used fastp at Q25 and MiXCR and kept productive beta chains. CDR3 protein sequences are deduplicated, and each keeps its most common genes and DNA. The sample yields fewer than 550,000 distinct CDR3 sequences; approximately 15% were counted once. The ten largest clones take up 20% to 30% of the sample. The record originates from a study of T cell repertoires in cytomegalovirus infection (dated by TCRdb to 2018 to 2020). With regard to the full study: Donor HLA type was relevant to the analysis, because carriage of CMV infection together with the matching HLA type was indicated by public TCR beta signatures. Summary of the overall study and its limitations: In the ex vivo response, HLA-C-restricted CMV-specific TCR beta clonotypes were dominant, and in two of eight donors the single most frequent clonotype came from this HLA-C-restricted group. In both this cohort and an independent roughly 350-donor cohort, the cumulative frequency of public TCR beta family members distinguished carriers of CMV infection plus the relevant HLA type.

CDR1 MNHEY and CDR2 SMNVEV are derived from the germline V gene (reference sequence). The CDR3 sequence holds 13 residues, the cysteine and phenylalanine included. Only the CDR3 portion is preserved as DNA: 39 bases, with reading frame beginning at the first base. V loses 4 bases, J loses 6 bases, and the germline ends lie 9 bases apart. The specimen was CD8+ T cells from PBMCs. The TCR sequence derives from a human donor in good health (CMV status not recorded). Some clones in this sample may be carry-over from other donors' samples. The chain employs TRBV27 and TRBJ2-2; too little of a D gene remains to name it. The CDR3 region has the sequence CASSSVLSGELFF. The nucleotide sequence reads TGTGCCAGCAGTTCGGTCCTGTCCGGGGAGCTGTTTTTT.